This T cell receptor beta chain is from a study of CD8+ T cells in alopecia areata. Once RNA had been extracted, it was reverse transcribed into cDNA to act as the sequencing template. Sequenced by immunoSEQ multiplex PCR; TCRdb stores in-frame clones only, minus some. The table lists under 350,000 clones, roughly 64% of them singletons, with about 1.7% in the top ten. Germline V gene sequence: CDR1 SGDLS, CDR2 YYNGEE. This CDR3 is 15 amino acids long. Trimming cost V 0 bases and J 4 bases, with 12 bases left between them. Treatment of the sample: oral pan-JAK inhibitor, 5-10 mg twice daily. The rearrangement joins TRBV9 to TRBJ2-3; D is perhaps TRBD1 or TRBD2 (5 bases each). The TCR was taken from a human donor with alopecia areata. Sequencing used CD4+ T cells sorted from blood, obtained at week 24, from a patient treated with tofacitinib. Written as DNA, the CDR3 is TGTGCCAGCAGCGTAGAGGGTGGGGGACCAGATACGCAGTATTTT. It codes for CASSVEGGGPDTQYF.